Detailed here is one TCR beta chain. This record belongs to a study of cytomegalovirus exposure and HLA in healthy donors. The PCR was carried out with 60 Vbeta primers and 13 Jbeta primers. Assay used: immunoSEQ multiplex PCR; TCRdb lists only in-frame clones, some missing. The sample includes approximately 150,000 clones, 70% to 85% of them seen just once. Sequenced input: PBMCs. This clonotype originated in a middle-aged woman in good health and CMV-seronegative.

CDR3 nucleotides: TGCGCCAGCAGCCAGGGGACAGGGCGAACTAATGAAAAACTGTTTTTT. Its protein is CASSQGTGRTNEKLFF. The V call is TRBV4-1, the J call TRBJ1-4; 9 bases are shared with TRBD1. With V trimmed by 3 bases and J by 1 base, 3 bases remained unmatched. Germline CDR1 reads MGHRA; CDR2 reads YSYEKL. The CDR3 runs to 16 residues.